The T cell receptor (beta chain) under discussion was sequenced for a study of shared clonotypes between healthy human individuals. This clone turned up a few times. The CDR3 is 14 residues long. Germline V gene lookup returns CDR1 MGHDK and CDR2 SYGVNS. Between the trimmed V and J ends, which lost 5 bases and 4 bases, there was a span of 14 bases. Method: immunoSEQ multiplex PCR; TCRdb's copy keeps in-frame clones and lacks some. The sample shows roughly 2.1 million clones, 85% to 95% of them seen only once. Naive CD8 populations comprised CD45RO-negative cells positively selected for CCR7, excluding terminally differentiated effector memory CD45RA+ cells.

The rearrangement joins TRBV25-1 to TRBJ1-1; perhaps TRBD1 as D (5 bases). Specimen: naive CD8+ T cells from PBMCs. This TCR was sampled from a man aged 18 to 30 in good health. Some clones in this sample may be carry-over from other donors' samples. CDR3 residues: CASSRSRVSTEAFF. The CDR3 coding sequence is TGTGCCAGCAGTAGGTCCAGGGTGAGCACTGAAGCTTTCTTT.